Detailed here is one TCR beta chain. There are a few counts of this clonotype. It lacks a known antigen. One base away there is no much larger clone; base qualities are not given. The donors were 40 or so Caucasian individuals from Russia, aged 6 to 90 years, who were systemically healthy. Each donor gave 9.5 to 10 milliliters of peripheral blood, drawn into EDTA-treated Vacutainer tubes. PBMCs were isolated by Ficoll-Paque density-gradient centrifugation, with at least 7 million obtained per sample. Total RNA was extracted from PBMCs with Trizol reagent, with at least 6 micrograms obtained per sample. For every donor, an aliquot of PBMCs went through flow cytometry to measure the percentages of naive CD45RAhigh/CD27high T cells. The sample is drawn from a study of blood T cells in healthy people across ages (dated by TCRdb to 2014 to 2015). General notes on the study: In model experiments, roughly one uniquely barcoded TCR beta cDNA molecule per two T cells was captured by template switching. To track age-related changes in TCR beta repertoire diversity, the study relied on deep sequencing normalized with unique cDNA molecular identifiers. The donors were divided into four age groups: young (average around 17 years), middle-aged (approximately 41), aged (roughly 66) and long-lived (about 90). To avoid experimental bias, donors of different ages were distributed randomly across sequencing lanes. Two additional independent replicas of 1 million unique cDNA reads from the same blood draw were analyzed for two donors (one aged 18 to 30 and one aged 80 or older).

General conclusions and limits of the study: Compared with the aged group, the long-lived group had more naive CD4+ T cells, fewer expanded clones and increased TCR diversity, a pattern suggesting age selection. Because profiling used bulk unsorted PBMCs, naive and antigen-experienced compartments could not be compared conclusively. A strong correlation was found between observed TCR beta diversity and the percentage of naive T cells measured by flow cytometry. Total diversity estimates from one million sequenced T cells were considered lower bounds and underestimates. Because the CMV infection status of the donors was unknown, age-related changes in expanded clonotypes may potentially have been confounded. As age increased, observed TCR beta diversity per million T cells dropped in a roughly linear way, and a significant reduction was already evident by age 40.

Library preparation employed 5' RACE. These reads were obtained on an Illumina HiSeq 2500. A second about 7 to 11 cycle PCR used a sample-barcoded 5' primer and a J-beta primer mix. A template-switch 5' adaptor carrying 12 random nucleotides introduced a unique molecular identifier onto each TCR beta cDNA molecule. Each sample yielded at least 3 million CDR3-containing paired-end reads. The Mint cDNA synthesis kit, primed by a TRBC-specific oligonucleotide, was used to synthesize first-strand cDNA from all RNA. Following uracil-DNA glycosylase treatment, a first 18-cycle PCR with universal primers M1SS and BC2_uni_R was performed on all cDNA. The authors' pipeline ran thus. Normalization of each sample was performed by random selection of 1 million high-quality reads, each carrying a distinct molecular identifier. Instead of being binned into consensus sequences, reads that shared molecular identifiers were thrown out. MiTCR, with a Q25 quality threshold and the strictest error-elimination algorithm, was used for CDR3 identification, clonotype clustering and error correction. A nonparametric unseen species model with Euler transformation was used to estimate lower-bound total TCR beta diversity. TCRdb trimmed the raw reads at Q25, called clones with MiXCR and kept productive beta chains. Rows with one shared CDR3 protein collapse into an entry with the most common genes and DNA. The V and J calls and clone size are TCRdb's, not the authors'. This sample holds some 1.5 million distinct CDR3 sequences; approximately 43% were observed only once. The ten largest clones take up around 4% of the sample.

Inclusive of the bounding cysteine and phenylalanine, the CDR3 is 14 residues long. Only the CDR3 part of the read is kept: 42 bases, read in frame from the first base. Sequences SGHTA (CDR1) and FQGNSA (CDR2) are obtained from the germline V gene. Recombination connected TRBV7-2 to TRBJ2-4; a tentative D match to TRBD2 spans 6 bases. TRBJ2-7 explains the end of the DNA better; the J call may be wrong. The receptor's source is a woman between 18 and 29 years old in good health. The sample taken for sequencing was blood. The DNA is TGTGCCAGCAGCTTTCCGGGAGAAATCTACGAGCAGTACTTC. The resulting protein is CASSFPGEIYEQYF.